This entry lists 15 T cell receptor beta chains sequenced from one sample in a study of CD8 T cells in Susac syndrome. The RNA, about 0.45 to 1 ug, was put through reverse transcription using random hexamers. Using its own MiXCR run on the immunoSEQ multiplex PCR reads, TCRdb lists one record per CDR3 protein. The sample has 100,000 or so distinct CDR3 sequences; about nine tenths are singletons. Sequencing input: CD4+ T cells from PBMCs. Receptors originate from a human donor in good health.

J is TRBJ2-1 and V is TRBV12-5; the match to TRBD2 covers 14 bases. This CDR3 contains 16 residues. The germline V gene encodes CDR1 LGHNT and CDR2 FRNRAP. The junction had 10 bases not matched to a gene; V was cut back by 5 bases and J by 10 bases. CDR3 protein: CASGEGLAGVRQEQFF. In DNA, the CDR3 is TGTGCTAGTGGTGAGGGACTAGCGGGAGTTCGGCAAGAGCAGTTCTTC.

The V gene is TRBV5-1, the J gene TRBJ1-1; the match to TRBD1 covers 7 bases. CDR1 is SGHRS, CDR2 YFSETQ, per germline. This CDR3 region has 15 residues. V gave up 4 bases and J gave up 0 bases; unmatched junction bases: 6. CDR3 sequence reads: CASSTSQGLNTEAFF. CDR3 sequence (DNA): TGCGCCAGCAGCACTTCACAGGGGTTGAACACTGAAGCTTTCTTT.

In its sample, this clonotype was seen once. The rearrangement uses TRBV5-1 and TRBJ1-5; a possible D gene is TRBD1 (5 bases). The germline V and J ends were trimmed by 4 bases and 2 bases, with 13 bases remaining between them. Germline lookup yields CDR1 SGHRS and CDR2 YFSETQ. This CDR3 has 15 residues. The CDR3 bases are TGCGCCAGCAGCCCCGGGACTACGGGCAATCAGCCCCAGCATTTT. Translated, it gives CASSPGTTGNQPQHF. Drawing the rest from reference TRBV5-1 and TRBJ1-5, the complete variable domain is KAGVTQTPRYLIKTRGQQVTLSCSPISGHRSVSWYQQTPGQGLQFLFEYFSETQRNKGNFPGRFSGRQFSNSRSEMNVSTLELGDSALYLCASSPGTTGNQPQHFGDGTRLSIL.

V gene TRBV6-1 combines with J gene TRBJ2-3; a weak D match, TRBD2 (6 bases). The CDR3 has 16 amino acids. V gave up 6 bases and J gave up 5 bases, with 21 bases separating them. The germline V gene encodes CDR1 MNHNS and CDR2 SASEGT. The CDR3 region is CASRQPGGESGDTQYF. The CDR3 nucleotides are TGTGCCAGCAGGCAGCCTGGCGGGGAGTCGGGAGATACGCAGTATTTT.

This clonotype was counted once. The chain uses TRBV30 and TRBJ2-3; TRBD1 aligns across 8 bases. This CDR3 has 15 residues. Trimming cost V 0 bases and J 0 bases; bases outside gene matches: 2. Germline-derived CDR1 and CDR2 are GTSNPN and SVGIG (reference sequence). In DNA, the CDR3 is TGTGCCTGGAGTGTAACAGGGGGTAGCACAGATACGCAGTATTTT. As protein: CAWSVTGGSTDTQYF. The full variable domain, with the rest looked up from reference TRBV30 and TRBJ2-3, is SQTIHQWPATLVQPVGSPLSLECTVEGTSNPNLYWYRQAAGRGLQLLFYSVGIGQISSEVPQNLSASRPQDRQFILSSKKLLLSDSGFYLCAWSVTGGSTDTQYFGPGTRLTVL.

This rearrangement joins TRBV30 to TRBJ1-2; 7 nucleotides line up with TRBD1. V gave up 2 bases and J gave up 8 bases; unmatched junction bases: 8. This CDR3 spans 13 amino acids. Looked up from germline, CDR1 is GTSNPN and CDR2 is SVGIG (reference sequence). CDR3 nucleotide sequence: TGTGCCTGGAGTTATAAGGGGGCCCGGGGCTACACCTTC. It specifies CAWSYKGARGYTF.

V and J are TRBV6-2 or TRBV6-3 and TRBJ2-1; TRBD1 is a possible D gene (5 bases). Trimming shortened V by 5 bases and J by 0 bases, and 11 bases separated the two germline ends. Germline values: CDR1 MNHEY, CDR2 SVGEGT. This CDR3 is built from 15 residues. The CDR3 reads CASSHRQSSYNEQFF. CDR3 DNA sequence: TGTGCCAGCAGTCACCGACAGAGCTCCTACAATGAGCAGTTCTTC.

The rearrangement links TRBV12-3 or TRBV12-4 to TRBJ2-7; 10 bases line up with TRBD2. V shed 6 bases, J shed 3 bases, and the junction held 5 bases outside the gene matches. The CDR3 spans 14 residues. CDR3 region: CASRLAGALYEQYF. CDR3 nucleotides: TGTGCCAGCAGGCTAGCGGGAGCGCTCTACGAGCAGTACTTC.

This clonotype was picked up one time. The J gene is TRBJ2-3, the V gene TRBV10-2; D is tentatively TRBD1 or TRBD2 (5 bases each). The CDR3 consists of 15 residues. V was clipped by 6 bases and J by 2 bases, with 15 bases between them. Germline V gene lookup returns CDR1 WSHSY and CDR2 SAAADI. The CDR3 coding sequence is TGCGCCAGCAGGGACCGGGACCGATCCACAGATACGCAGTATTTT. Its protein is CASRDRDRSTDTQYF.

V and J are TRBV7-9 and TRBJ1-1, with unresolved D. V was shortened by 2 bases and J by 0 bases, with 16 bases between the two germline ends. The CDR3 spans 17 residues. Germline lookup yields CDR1 SEHNR and CDR2 FQNEAQ (reference sequence). The CDR3 DNA reads TGTGCCAGCAGCTTACCCCGGACGGACTTAATGAACACTGAAGCTTTCTTT. Translated: CASSLPRTDLMNTEAFF.

CDR3 in amino acids: CASSYPSGNTEAFF. The DNA of the CDR3 is TGTGCCAGCAGTTACCCGTCAGGGAACACTGAAGCTTTCTTT. The chain recombines TRBV6-6 with TRBJ1-1; D unresolved. Germline V gene lookup returns CDR1 MNHNY and CDR2 SVGAGI (reference sequence). This CDR3 contains 14 residues. The germline V and J ends were trimmed by 2 bases and 1 base, with 8 bases remaining between them.

The V gene is TRBV7-3, the J gene TRBJ2-7, with D maybe TRBD2 (6 bases). This CDR3 is built from 15 residues. Germline CDR1 is SGHTA and CDR2 is FQGTGA. Trimming took off 5 bases at V and 3 bases at J, with 17 bases between the two ends. This CDR3 is CASSEARGILYEQYF. CDR3 bases: TGTGCCAGCAGCGAGGCTCGGGGGATTCTCTACGAGCAGTACTTC.

The gene calls are TRBV3-1 and TRBJ1-2, with D perhaps matching TRBD1 (5 bases). Germline CDR1 is LGHDT and CDR2 is YNNKEL (reference sequence). V lost 4 bases and J 4 bases, leaving 13 bases between the germline ends. The CDR3 spans 14 residues. CDR3 nucleotide sequence: TGTGCCAGCAGCCCCGGGCGGGGGGGCTATGGCTACACCTTC. The encoded protein is CASSPGRGGYGYTF.

This clonotype was counted a single time. The chain uses TRBV20-1 and TRBJ1-1; no reliable D call. CDR1 and CDR2 (germline): DFQATT, SNEGSKA (reference sequence). There are 14 residues in the CDR3. Trimming took 5 bases from V and 3 from J, leaving 16 bases between them. CDR3 sequence: CSALPRLGYTEAFF. The CDR3, as DNA: TGCAGTGCTCTCCCACGGCTAGGGTACACTGAAGCTTTCTTT.

The rearrangement links TRBV7-2 to TRBJ1-4; no reliable D call. The ends were cut back, 1 base at V and 3 bases at J, with 9 bases in the middle. The CDR3 extends over 15 amino acids. Germline CDR1 reads SGHTA; CDR2 reads FQGNSA. DNA of the CDR3: TGTGCCAGCAGCTTAGACCAGTCGGCTAATGAAAAACTGTTTTTT. Translation gives CASSLDQSANEKLFF.